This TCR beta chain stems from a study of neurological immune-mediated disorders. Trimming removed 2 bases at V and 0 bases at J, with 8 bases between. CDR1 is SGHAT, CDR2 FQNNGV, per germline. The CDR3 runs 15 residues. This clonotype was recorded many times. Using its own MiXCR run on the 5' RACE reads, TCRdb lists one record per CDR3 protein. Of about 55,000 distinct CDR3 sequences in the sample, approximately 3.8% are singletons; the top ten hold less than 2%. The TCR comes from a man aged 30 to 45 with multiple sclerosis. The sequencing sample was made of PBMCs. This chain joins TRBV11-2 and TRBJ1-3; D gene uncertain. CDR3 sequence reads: CASSLQPVSGNTIYF. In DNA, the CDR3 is TGTGCCAGCAGCTTACAGCCAGTCTCTGGAAACACCATATATTTT.